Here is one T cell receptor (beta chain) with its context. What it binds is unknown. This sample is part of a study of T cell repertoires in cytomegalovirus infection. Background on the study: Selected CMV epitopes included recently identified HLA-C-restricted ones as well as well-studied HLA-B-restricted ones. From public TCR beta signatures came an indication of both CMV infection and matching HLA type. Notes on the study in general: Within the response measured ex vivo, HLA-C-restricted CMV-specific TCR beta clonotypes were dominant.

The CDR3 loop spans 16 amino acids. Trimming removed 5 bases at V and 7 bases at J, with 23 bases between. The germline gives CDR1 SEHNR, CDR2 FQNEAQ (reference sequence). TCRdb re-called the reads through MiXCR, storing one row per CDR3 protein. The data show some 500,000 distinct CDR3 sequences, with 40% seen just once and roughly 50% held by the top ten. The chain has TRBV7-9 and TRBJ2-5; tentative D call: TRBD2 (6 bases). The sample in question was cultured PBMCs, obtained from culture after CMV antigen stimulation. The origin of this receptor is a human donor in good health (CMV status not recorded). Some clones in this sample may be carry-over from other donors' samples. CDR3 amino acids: CASSRGGNQPRGTQYF. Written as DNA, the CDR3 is TGTGCCAGCAGCCGAGGAGGGAACCAACCCCGGGGGACCCAGTACTTC.